The T cell receptor beta chain under discussion was sequenced for a study of cytomegalovirus exposure and HLA in healthy donors. Germline assignment: CDR1 SGHRS and CDR2 YFSETQ. The V segment lost 3 bases and the J segment 0 bases; nucleotides outside the gene matches: 11. The CDR3 contains 17 residues. A remark on this clone: Its antigen is as yet unknown.

Study-level findings and limits: According to an earlier analysis, most TCR beta V segments yielded productive rearrangements about 87% or about 30% of the time. Testing in vitro showed a few CMV-associated chains specific for CMV antigens.

Healthy people donating bone marrow made up the donors. Primers for the PCR totalled 60 Vbeta and 13 Jbeta. The repertoire was sequenced with immunoSEQ multiplex PCR; TCRdb's copy has only in-frame clones and lacks some. The repertoire holds 70,000 to 95,000 clones, 60% to 85% seen once, with 1.6% in the top ten. Sequenced input: PBMCs. V gene TRBV5-1 combines with J gene TRBJ2-7; TRBD1 matches 8 bases. The receptor comes from a man aged 35 to 55 in good health and CMV-seronegative. For the CDR3, the DNA is TGCGCCAGCAGCTCCCCGAGCGCAGGGGGCTTCTCCTACGAGCAGTACTTC. This encodes CASSSPSAGGFSYEQYF.